Shown below are 32 T cell receptor beta chains from a single sample sequenced in a study of T-cell reconstitution after alpha-beta-depleted transplantation in children. A library of TCRbeta sequences, prepared with unique molecular identifiers, was generated. TCRdb recomputed calls from the PCR reads with MiXCR, one row per CDR3 protein. Of some 200,000 distinct CDR3 sequences in the sample, roughly 6.3% were seen once. The sequences come from PBMCs, collected before TCRalphabeta/CD19-depleted stem cell transplant. These receptors came from a girl under three years old with combined immunodeficiency, due to receive a stem cell transplant.

This clonotype has ten or more counts. This rearrangement joins TRBV2 to TRBJ2-1; 12 positions match TRBD2. The V segment lost 8 bases and the J segment 6 bases; nucleotides outside the gene matches: 8. CDR1 is SNHLY and CDR2 is FYNNEI in the germline V gene. The length of the CDR3 is 15 residues. The CDR3 DNA reads as TGTGCCAGCTACAGACTAGCGGGAGTCTTCAATGAGCAGTTCTTC. The encoded protein is CASYRLAGVFNEQFF.

This clonotype was seen many times. This rearrangement joins TRBV4-1 to TRBJ2-5; 7 bases align to TRBD1. This CDR3 comprises 15 residues. Germline CDR1 MGHRA, CDR2 YSYEKL. The ends lost 0 bases at V and 5 bases at J; junction bases unmatched: 6. CDR3 nucleotide sequence: TGCGCCAGCAGCCAAGATGAGGACAGGTGGGAGACCCAGTACTTC. It yields the protein CASSQDEDRWETQYF.

This clonotype was counted ten times or more. V is TRBV15 and J is TRBJ1-1; D perhaps matches TRBD1 (6 bases). The V end lost 1 base, the J end lost 5 bases, and 26 bases lay between the germline ends. The CDR3 is 19 residues long. Germline V gene lookup returns CDR1 LNHNV and CDR2 YYDKDF (reference sequence). The CDR3 here is CATSRGVVDSTGRRTEAFF. Here the CDR3 DNA reads TGTGCCACCAGCAGAGGTGTGGTCGATTCGACAGGCAGAAGGACTGAAGCTTTCTTT.

This clonotype was seen many times. The J gene is TRBJ2-7, the V gene TRBV4-3; the D gene could be TRBD1 or TRBD2 (5 bases each). Germline loops: CDR1 LGHNA, CDR2 YSLEER. The V end was cut by 1 base, the J end by 2 bases, with 12 bases between. The CDR3 extends over 15 amino acids. This chain's CDR3 is CASSQADSGPYEQYF. CDR3 in DNA: TGCGCCAGCAGCCAAGCTGACTCGGGACCCTACGAGCAGTACTTC.

This clonotype occurred a few times. The chain couples TRBV19 to TRBJ2-1; 12 nucleotides line up with TRBD1. The CDR3 extends over 14 amino acids. Trimming took 8 bases from V and 9 from J; bases not matched to a gene: 8. Germline assignment: CDR1 LNHDA and CDR2 SQIVND (reference sequence). For the CDR3, the DNA is TGTGCCAGTGCACCCGGGACAGGGGGCCTTGAGCAGTTCTTC. Amino acids: CASAPGTGGLEQFF.

This clonotype was seen at least ten times. The gene calls are TRBV6-5 and TRBJ1-2; no clear D. CDR3 size: 12 residues. V gave up 0 bases and J gave up 7 bases, with 6 bases separating them. Germline V lookup: CDR1 MNHEY, CDR2 SVGAGI. The CDR3 loop is CASSYSYGGYTF. The CDR3 DNA follows: TGTGCCAGCAGTTACTCCTATGGTGGCTACACCTTC.

This clonotype was seen many times. The chain couples TRBV12-3 or TRBV12-4 to TRBJ2-1; the D gene is possibly TRBD1 (5 bases). The CDR3 length is 16 residues. Trimming removed 3 bases at V and 10 bases at J, with 22 bases between. The CDR3 protein is CASSFFEGAVRGEQFF. The CDR3 nucleotides read TGTGCCAGCAGTTTCTTTGAAGGTGCGGTAAGGGGCGAGCAGTTCTTC.

This clonotype was observed at least ten times. This sequence joins TRBV6-1 and TRBJ1-1, with 9 bases matching TRBD1. The V and J ends lost 6 bases and 5 bases, in that order; junction bases with no gene match: 7. The CDR3 is 14 residues long. Per germline, CDR1 MNHNS and CDR2 SASEGT. Here the CDR3 DNA reads TGTGCCAGCAGCTGGACAGGGGTGCGGACTGAAGCTTTCTTT. This codes for CASSWTGVRTEAFF.

This clonotype was detected many times. This chain joins TRBV9 and TRBJ1-5, with a tentative D call TRBD1 (5 bases). This CDR3 spans 14 amino acids. Germline CDR1 is SGDLS and CDR2 is YYNGEE. V was cut by 0 bases and J by 6 bases, with 10 bases left in between. The CDR3 coding sequence is TGTGCCAGCAGCGTAGGATGGGGGGTTCAGCCCCAGCATTTT. Its protein product is CASSVGWGVQPQHF.

The table lists this clonotype with many counts. V usage is TRBV9 and J usage is TRBJ2-1; TRBD2 agrees at 12 bases. V was pared by 6 bases and J by 5 bases, with 3 bases of the junction left unmatched. The CDR3 length is 14 residues. CDR1 and CDR2 from the germline V gene are SGDLS and YYNGEE. Written as DNA, the CDR3 is TGTGCCAGCAATCGACTAGCGGGGGACAATGAGCAGTTCTTC. Translated, it gives CASNRLAGDNEQFF.

The chain employs TRBV5-1 and TRBJ1-4, with TRBD1 identical over 9 bases. This CDR3 has 15 residues. Germline V gene lookup returns CDR1 SGHRS and CDR2 YFSETQ. V shed 0 bases, J shed 7 bases, and the junction held 4 bases outside the gene matches. The CDR3 DNA reads TGCGCCAGCAGCTTGGAACAGGGGGCGCGTGAAAAACTGTTTTTT. Translating it yields CASSLEQGAREKLFF.

This clonotype came up many times. This chain links TRBV24-1 with TRBJ2-7; the D call may be TRBD1 or TRBD2 (5 bases each). Per germline, CDR1 KGHDR and CDR2 SFDVKD. V gave up 4 bases and J gave up 1 base, with 10 bases separating them. The CDR3 contains 14 residues. Written as DNA, the CDR3 is TGTGCCACCAGTGACCCGGGACGGTCCTACGAGCAGTACTTC. Translating gives CATSDPGRSYEQYF.

In its sample, this clonotype was seen a few times. The chain recombines TRBV9 with TRBJ2-5; D is uncertain. V lost 4 bases and J 2 bases, leaving 12 bases between the germline ends. This CDR3 is built from 14 residues. Germline CDR1 reads SGDLS; CDR2 reads YYNGEE. The DNA for the CDR3 is TGTGCCAGCAGCTCCCAACCCTCACAAGAGACCCAGTACTTC. Its translation: CASSSQPSQETQYF. The full variable domain, with the rest looked up from reference TRBV9 and TRBJ2-5, is DSGVTQTPKHLITATGQRVTLRCSPRSGDLSVYWYQQSLDQGLQFLIQYYNGEERAKGNILERFSAQQFPDLHSELNLSSLELGDSALYFCASSSQPSQETQYFGPGTRLLVL.

At least ten counts were recorded for this clonotype. This chain joins TRBV9 and TRBJ2-5; 10 positions match TRBD1. V dropped 4 bases and J dropped 5; count of bases not matched to a gene: 5. The CDR3 is 14 residues long. Germline V gene sequence: CDR1 SGDLS, CDR2 YYNGEE. The CDR3 is CASSPPGQGETQYF. The CDR3 DNA follows: TGTGCCAGCAGCCCACCGGGACAGGGGGAGACCCAGTACTTC.

This clonotype showed up many times. The chain couples TRBV25-1 to TRBJ2-1, with a tentative D call TRBD1 (6 bases). Germline assignment: CDR1 MGHDK and CDR2 SYGVNS. The CDR3 loop spans 12 amino acids. The germline V and J ends were trimmed by 7 bases and 4 bases, with 8 bases remaining between them. The DNA for the CDR3 is TGTGCCAGCAATACAGGGTACAATGAGCAGTTCTTC. Translation: CASNTGYNEQFF.

The V call is TRBV4-1, the J call TRBJ2-4; either TRBD1 or TRBD2 may fit D (6 bases each). The V gene lost 1 base and the J gene lost 1 base, with 17 bases spanning the gap. Germline CDR1 reads MGHRA; CDR2 reads YSYEKL. The CDR3 has 18 amino acids. The chain's CDR3 is CASSQVGAGAGAKNIQYF. The CDR3 DNA reads as TGCGCCAGCAGCCAAGTGGGGGCCGGGGCGGGGGCCAAAAACATTCAGTACTTC.

Notes on this clonotype: A read error may be the cause here, since a much bigger clone is one base away. Without the conserved terminal phenylalanine or tryptophan, this CDR3 likely stems from a read error. The gene calls are TRBV12-3 or TRBV12-4 and TRBJ2-5; no clear D. Trimming took off 1 base at V and 5 bases at J, with 8 bases between the two ends. The CDR3 is 13 amino acids. The DNA for the CDR3 is TGTGCCAGCAGTTTAGAGGATTGGGAGACCCAGTACCTC. It encodes CASSLEDWETQYL.

This clonotype has only a few counts. The chain links TRBV20-1 to TRBJ2-3; TRBD2 is a possible D gene (6 bases). CDR3 length equals 16 residues. Germline V lookup: CDR1 DFQATT, CDR2 SNEGSKA (reference sequence). Trimming cost V 0 bases and J 4 bases, with 17 bases left between them. Here the CDR3 DNA reads TGCAGTGCTAGAGATAGGGTAGCGGTCCCCCCAGATACGCAGTATTTT. This encodes CSARDRVAVPPDTQYF.

The chain uses TRBV2 and TRBJ2-7; 7 positions agree with TRBD1. V lost 6 bases, J lost 7 bases, and 15 bases stayed unmatched. This CDR3 spans 15 amino acids. Germline V CDR1 and CDR2: SNHLY, FYNNEI. CDR3 in DNA: TGTGCCAGCAGGGCGACGACAGGGTTCTACGTTGAGCAGTACTTC. Protein sequence: CASRATTGFYVEQYF.

This clonotype was seen many times. The chain has TRBV4-3 and TRBJ2-3, with unresolved D. Trimming left V 0 bases short and J 0 bases short, with 7 bases between. Looked up from germline, CDR1 is LGHNA and CDR2 is YSLEER. The CDR3 runs to 15 residues. As DNA, the CDR3 is TGCGCCAGCAGCCAAGAGCTCGGGAGCACAGATACGCAGTATTTT. Protein product: CASSQELGSTDTQYF.

V is TRBV5-5 and J is TRBJ2-5; 9 bases agree with TRBD1. The CDR3 has 15 residues. Germline CDR1 is SGHKS and CDR2 is YYEKEE (reference sequence). V was clipped by 3 bases and J by 7 bases; unmatched bases: 10. The chain's CDR3 is CASSSDLGQGGTQYF. CDR3 nucleotide sequence: TGTGCCAGCAGCTCGGACCTGGGACAGGGAGGGACCCAGTACTTC.

The chain's CDR3 is CSARGIGLGQGDPGAYEQYF. CDR3 DNA: TGCAGTGCTAGAGGGATCGGGTTGGGACAGGGGGATCCCGGGGCCTACGAGCAGTACTTC. The chain recombines TRBV20-1 with TRBJ2-7; 11 positions agree with TRBD1. Trimming at V came to 1 base and at J to 2 bases, leaving 19 bases not matched to a gene. Germline assignment: CDR1 DFQATT and CDR2 SNEGSKA (reference sequence). The CDR3 consists of 20 residues.

The sample holds many counts of this clonotype. The genes are TRBV18 and TRBJ2-6; perhaps TRBD2 as D (6 bases). V shed 5 bases and J shed 2 bases, with 10 bases lying between them. CDR3 size: 15 residues. Per the germline V gene, CDR1 is KGHSH and CDR2 is LQKENI. The CDR3 coding sequence is TGTGCCAGCTCAACGACGGGGGCTGGGGCCAACGTCCTGACTTTC. It encodes CASSTTGAGANVLTF.

Points on this clonotype: The germline gene is not matched at one end of the junction; a read error may be the cause. The chain couples TRBV5-6 to TRBJ2-7, with 11 bases fitting TRBD2. The CDR3 contains 14 residues. Germline loops: CDR1 SGHDT, CDR2 YYEEEE. CDR3 in DNA: TGTCCCAGCAGCTTGGGACTAGCGGCCTACGAGCAGTACTTC. It specifies CPSSLGLAAYEQYF. Complete variable domain (other parts from reference TRBV5-6 and TRBJ2-7): DAGVTQSPTHLIKTRGQQVTLRCSPKSGHDTVSWYQQALGQGPQFIFQYYEEEERQRGNFPDRFSGHQFPNYSSELNVNALLLGDSALYLCPSSLGLAAYEQYFGPGTRLTVT.

Many counts were recorded for this clonotype. The V gene is TRBV20-1, the J gene TRBJ2-5, with 13 bases fitting TRBD2. CDR1 is DFQATT and CDR2 is SNEGSKA in the germline V gene (reference sequence). V trimming: 6 bases; J trimming: 3 bases; junction bases outside the gene matches: 13. This CDR3 contains 17 residues. The DNA for the CDR3 is TGCAGTGCCGCTCTGCCGGCGGGACTAGCGGGGAAAGAGACCCAGTACTTC. This gives the protein CSAALPAGLAGKETQYF.

The sample holds a few counts of this clonotype. The chain recombines TRBV29-1 with TRBJ1-2; 12 nucleotides agree with TRBD1. CDR3 length: 18 residues. The germline CDR1 and CDR2 sequences are SQVTM and ANQGSEA. J gave up 2 bases and V 4 bases, and 14 bases lay outside the gene matches. CDR3 coding DNA: TGCAGCGTTGTAATGTGGGGACCGGGACAGGGGGCAAACTATGGCTACACCTTC. Residues: CSVVMWGPGQGANYGYTF.

This clonotype was observed at least ten times. The V gene is TRBV7-2, the J gene TRBJ2-7, with D perhaps TRBD2 (6 bases). The CDR3 consists of 15 residues. Between the trimmed V and J ends, which lost 3 bases and 2 bases, there was a span of 14 bases. Germline assignment: CDR1 SGHTA and CDR2 FQGNSA. The CDR3 region is CASSFLLGSTYEQYF. In DNA, the CDR3 is TGTGCCAGCAGCTTCCTTCTCGGGAGTACCTACGAGCAGTACTTC.

This clonotype was seen repeatedly, ten times or more. V usage is TRBV20-1 and J usage is TRBJ1-4; TRBD1 matches at 8 bases. V was clipped by 6 bases and J by 8 bases; unmatched bases: 11. This CDR3 is 14 amino acids long. Germline V gene lookup returns CDR1 DFQATT and CDR2 SNEGSKA (reference sequence). The CDR3 is CSAPTTGVGEKLFF. The DNA of the CDR3 is TGCAGTGCGCCGACGACAGGGGTAGGAGAAAAACTGTTTTTT.

This clonotype appeared a few times. V gene TRBV20-1 combines with J gene TRBJ1-2, with no clear D. Germline-derived CDR1 and CDR2 are DFQATT and SNEGSKA (reference sequence). Trimming pared 0 bases from V and 2 bases from J, leaving 13 bases between. The CDR3 extends over 15 amino acids. The CDR3 bases are TGCAGTGCTAGAGATCGGGTAGGGTGGAACTATGGCTACACCTTC. Its protein is CSARDRVGWNYGYTF.

This clonotype was recorded many times. Here the CDR3 reads CASTLGWSVNTEAFF. CDR3 nucleotides: TGTGCCAGCACCCTAGGGTGGTCGGTTAACACTGAAGCTTTCTTT. The gene calls are TRBV9 and TRBJ1-1; no reliable D call. Trimming pared 6 bases from V and 2 bases from J, leaving 17 bases between. The CDR3 loop spans 15 amino acids. In germline, CDR1 is SGDLS, CDR2 YYNGEE.

This clonotype was seen at least ten times. The CDR3 DNA reads TGTGCCATCAGTCAGGGGGGAGATTACGAGCAGTACTTC. This gives the protein CAISQGGDYEQYF. The V call is TRBV11-2, the J call TRBJ2-7; tentative D call: TRBD1 (7 bases). Germline values: CDR1 SGHAT, CDR2 FQNNGV. The CDR3 is made up of 13 amino acids. The V end lost 10 bases, the J end lost 4 bases, and 17 bases lay between the germline ends.

This clonotype was seen many times. V and J are TRBV6-1 and TRBJ1-4; D unresolved. Trimming took off 3 bases at V and 0 bases at J, with 8 bases between the two ends. Germline CDR1 reads MNHNS; CDR2 reads SASEGT. The CDR3 is 15 residues long. The CDR3 reads CASSDPGATNEKLFF. The CDR3 nucleotides are TGTGCCAGCAGTGACCCCGGAGCAACTAATGAAAAACTGTTTTTT.